These T cell receptor beta chains were read from a single sample in a study of tumor-infiltrating lymphocytes in primary liver carcinoma. TCRdb reanalysed the multiplex PCR reads using MiXCR and keeps one entry per CDR3 protein. The repertoire includes about 74,000 distinct CDR3 sequences, almost 70% of them detected once, and 25% to 30% sits in the top ten. The sequenced sample consisted of liver tumor tissue from sampling region 4. These TCRs come from a man aged 35 to 55 with primary liver carcinoma and hepatitis B virus infection. Each CDR3 is given with its conserved first and last residue. D genes are given only for firm matches. The listing skips clone size in some rows; elsewhere it reads once, few, many or a size class.

cdr3_nt: TGTGCCAGCAGTTTAGCGGGAGTCAGCGAGCAGTACTTC
cdr3_aa: CASSLAGVSEQYF
v_call: TRBV12-3/TRBV12-4
d_call: NA
j_call: TRBJ2-7
clone_size: many

cdr3_nt: TGTGCCACCAGTGGCCCCGGACTGCTCATCACAGATACGCAGTATTTT
cdr3_aa: CATSGPGLLITDTQYF
v_call: TRBV24-1
d_call: NA
j_call: TRBJ2-3
clone_size: many

cdr3_nt: TGTGCCAGCAGCTCTCGTAGCCTCAATCAGCCCCAGTATTTT
cdr3_aa: CASSSRSLNQPQYF
v_call: TRBV2
d_call: NA
j_call: TRBJ2-3
clone_size: NA

cdr3_nt: TGTGCTAGTAAATTGACAGGTTCAGGTGAAAAACTGTTTTTT
cdr3_aa: CASKLTGSGEKLFF
v_call: TRBV12-3/TRBV12-4
d_call: NA
j_call: TRBJ1-4
clone_size: NA

cdr3_nt: TGTGCCAACAGGCTCTCCTACCGGGGTCCCGTGAAACAGGTTCGCTCCTACGATGAGCAGTTCTTC
cdr3_aa: CANRLSYRGPVKQVRSYDEQFF
v_call: TRBV11-2
d_call: NA
j_call: TRBJ2-1
clone_size: NA

cdr3_nt: TGTGCCAGCAAAGAACGGTTTTCGAGGTCCCGCGGTACAGTTACGCAGTATTTT
cdr3_aa: CASKERFSRSRGTVTQYF
v_call: TRBV12-3/TRBV12-4
d_call: NA
j_call: TRBJ2-3
clone_size: NA

cdr3_nt: TGTGCCAGCAGTCCCGGGACAGGTATCGCTGAAGCCTTCTTT
cdr3_aa: CASSPGTGIAEAFF
v_call: TRBV12-3/TRBV12-4
d_call: TRBD1
j_call: TRBJ1-1
clone_size: NA

cdr3_nt: TGTGCCAGCAGTGGGGACAGGGGGCACGAGCAGTACTTC
cdr3_aa: CASSGDRGHEQYF
v_call: TRBV6-6
d_call: TRBD1
j_call: TRBJ2-7
clone_size: many

cdr3_nt: TGTGCCACCAGTGCTCCGTCTGGGACTGAAGCTTTCTTT
cdr3_aa: CATSAPSGTEAFF
v_call: TRBV24-1
d_call: NA
j_call: TRBJ1-1
clone_size: many

cdr3_nt: TGTGCCAGCAGTTTCCTGACAGGAACAGATACGCAGTATTTT
cdr3_aa: CASSFLTGTDTQYF
v_call: TRBV6-6
d_call: NA
j_call: TRBJ2-3
clone_size: NA

cdr3_nt: TGTGCCAGCAGTTTAGGGGGGGGAACCGCCGCTAACTATGGCAACACCTTC
cdr3_aa: CASSLGGGTAANYGNTF
v_call: TRBV28
d_call: NA
j_call: TRBJ1-2
clone_size: NA

cdr3_nt: TGTGCCAGCGGATCCTCCGCGGTGGGATGGGAGCAGTTCTTC
cdr3_aa: CASGSSAVGWEQFF
v_call: TRBV6-6
d_call: NA
j_call: TRBJ2-1
clone_size: NA

cdr3_nt: TGCACCAGCAGCCAAGAAGACAATGAGCAGTTCTTC
cdr3_aa: CTSSQEDNEQFF
v_call: TRBV4-1
d_call: NA
j_call: TRBJ2-1
clone_size: NA

cdr3_nt: TGTGCCAGCAGTGTGGACAGGTGGAACACTGAAGCTTTCTTT
cdr3_aa: CASSVDRWNTEAFF
v_call: TRBV6-1
d_call: TRBD1
j_call: TRBJ1-1
clone_size: many

cdr3_nt: TGTGCCAGCAGCCTGGGACTAGCGAGAGAAACTGACAATGGGCAGTTCTTC
cdr3_aa: CASSLGLARETDNGQFF
v_call: TRBV11-1
d_call: TRBD2
j_call: TRBJ2-1
clone_size: NA

cdr3_nt: TGCAGCGTCCGACTCGGGAGATCCACAGGTACGCAGTATTTT
cdr3_aa: CSVRLGRSTGTQYF
v_call: TRBV29-1
d_call: NA
j_call: TRBJ2-3
clone_size: NA

cdr3_nt: TGCTGCGCATCGGAGGCGAGGAACACTGAAGCTTTCTTT
cdr3_aa: CCASEARNTEAFF
v_call: TRBV29-1
d_call: NA
j_call: TRBJ1-1
clone_size: NA

cdr3_nt: TGTGTCACCAGGGACGCGGGGAGTTCCTACGAGCAGTACTTC
cdr3_aa: CVTRDAGSSYEQYF
v_call: TRBV28
d_call: NA
j_call: TRBJ2-7
clone_size: NA

cdr3_nt: TGTGCCAGCATGAAAATCGGACGTCAGCCCCAGCATTTT
cdr3_aa: CASMKIGRQPQHF
v_call: TRBV28
d_call: NA
j_call: TRBJ1-5
clone_size: NA

cdr3_nt: TGCGCCAGCAGCCGAGGCGCCCGGCAGGCGGGTATAGAGACCCAGTACTTC
cdr3_aa: CASSRGARQAGIETQYF
v_call: TRBV4-1
d_call: NA
j_call: TRBJ2-5
clone_size: NA

cdr3_nt: TGCAGTGCCCTTCTAGCGGGAGGTTACAATGAGCAGTTCTTC
cdr3_aa: CSALLAGGYNEQFF
v_call: TRBV20-1
d_call: TRBD2
j_call: TRBJ2-1
clone_size: once

cdr3_nt: TGCGCCAGCAGTTACTCGGCAGGGGGCGGTAACTATGGCTACACCTTC
cdr3_aa: CASSYSAGGGNYGYTF
v_call: TRBV6-6
d_call: TRBD1
j_call: TRBJ1-2
clone_size: NA

cdr3_nt: TGTGCCAGCAGCTCCGAGACAGGGAACTATACGCAGTATTTT
cdr3_aa: CASSSETGNYTQYF
v_call: TRBV7-8
d_call: TRBD1
j_call: TRBJ2-3
clone_size: NA

cdr3_nt: TGCGCCAGCAGCCAAGAAGTTGTTAACACCGGGGAGCTATATTTT
cdr3_aa: CASSQEVVNTGELYF
v_call: TRBV4-1
d_call: NA
j_call: TRBJ2-2
clone_size: NA

cdr3_nt: TGTGCCAGCGGCTTATCGACTGATTACTCTTTCGCGGGCTATACCTTC
cdr3_aa: CASGLSTDYSFAGYTF
v_call: TRBV7-9
d_call: NA
j_call: TRBJ1-2
clone_size: NA

cdr3_nt: TGTGCCAATGGATCCCGGAACTCGGCCCACCAAGAGGCCCAGTACTTC
cdr3_aa: CANGSRNSAHQEAQYF
v_call: TRBV11-2
d_call: NA
j_call: TRBJ2-5
clone_size: once

cdr3_nt: TGCAGCATTGTTGGACAGGGACTTTTCAACGAGCAGTTCTTC
cdr3_aa: CSIVGQGLFNEQFF
v_call: TRBV29-1
d_call: TRBD1
j_call: TRBJ2-1
clone_size: NA

cdr3_nt: TGCAGCGTTGAGACACAGGGGTATGGTAGCATTCAGTACTTC
cdr3_aa: CSVETQGYGSIQYF
v_call: TRBV29-1
d_call: TRBD1
j_call: TRBJ2-4
clone_size: NA

cdr3_nt: TGTGCCATATCCAGGTCGCCTAGCACAGATACGCAGTATTTT
cdr3_aa: CAISRSPSTDTQYF
v_call: TRBV6-5
d_call: NA
j_call: TRBJ2-3
clone_size: NA

cdr3_nt: TGTGCATGGATGGGGGGGACGCGGCCCACAGATACGCCGTATTTT
cdr3_aa: CAWMGGTRPTDTPYF
v_call: TRBV30
d_call: TRBD2
j_call: TRBJ2-3
clone_size: NA

cdr3_nt: TGTGCCAGCAGCCCCGGACTAGTCCAAGAGACCCAGTATTTC
cdr3_aa: CASSPGLVQETQYF
v_call: TRBV6-2/TRBV6-3
d_call: TRBD2
j_call: TRBJ2-5
clone_size: NA

cdr3_nt: TGTGCCAGCAGCCCCTTGCCCCACGAGCAGTACTTC
cdr3_aa: CASSPLPHEQYF
v_call: TRBV7-9
d_call: NA
j_call: TRBJ2-7
clone_size: many

cdr3_nt: TGCGCCAGCAGCCGGCCACTAGGCTCCGGGGAGCTGTTTTTT
cdr3_aa: CASSRPLGSGELFF
v_call: TRBV4-1
d_call: NA
j_call: TRBJ2-2
clone_size: many

cdr3_nt: TGCAGTGCTTCTCAAGACCTAGGGGGGGGAACCGGGGAGCTGTTTTTT
cdr3_aa: CSASQDLGGGTGELFF
v_call: TRBV20-1
d_call: NA
j_call: TRBJ2-2
clone_size: few

cdr3_nt: TGTGCCAGCAGCTTATCTTCGCACTCTGGGGCCAACCTCCTGACTTTT
cdr3_aa: CASSLSSHSGANLLTF
v_call: TRBV12-3/TRBV12-4
d_call: NA
j_call: TRBJ2-6
clone_size: NA

cdr3_nt: TGTGCTAGCAGTTATACCAGGACAGCCTCTAACTATGGCTACACCTTC
cdr3_aa: CASSYTRTASNYGYTF
v_call: TRBV6-5
d_call: NA
j_call: TRBJ1-2
clone_size: NA

cdr3_nt: TGTGCCAGCAGTATGGGCGGCACCGGGGAGCTGTTTTTT
cdr3_aa: CASSMGGTGELFF
v_call: TRBV6-4
d_call: NA
j_call: TRBJ2-2
clone_size: NA

cdr3_nt: TGCAGCGAAGGGGACAGGGAGGAGGTCCAGTACTTC
cdr3_aa: CSEGDREEVQYF
v_call: TRBV29-1
d_call: TRBD1
j_call: TRBJ2-5
clone_size: NA

cdr3_nt: TGTGCCAGCACTCTGATAGCGGGGGGGTTCGCAGATACGCAGTACTTT
cdr3_aa: CASTLIAGGFADTQYF
v_call: TRBV6-1
d_call: TRBD2
j_call: TRBJ2-3
clone_size: once

cdr3_nt: TGTGCCAGCAACCAAGGGCTGGCGGGAGGGGCAGATACGCAGTATTTT
cdr3_aa: CASNQGLAGGADTQYF
v_call: TRBV4-2
d_call: TRBD2
j_call: TRBJ2-3
clone_size: NA

cdr3_nt: TGTGCCTGCAGCCTCGGGACTAGCGCACAATCAGATACGCAGTATTTT
cdr3_aa: CACSLGTSAQSDTQYF
v_call: TRBV11-1
d_call: TRBD2
j_call: TRBJ2-3
clone_size: NA

cdr3_nt: TGTGACAGCAGCCGCCATGAAGGGGACAATGAGCAGTTCTTC
cdr3_aa: CDSSRHEGDNEQFF
v_call: TRBV12-3/TRBV12-4
d_call: NA
j_call: TRBJ2-1
clone_size: NA

cdr3_nt: TGTGCCAGCAACGGGGGTGTACAAGAGACCCAGTACTTC
cdr3_aa: CASNGGVQETQYF
v_call: TRBV7-9
d_call: NA
j_call: TRBJ2-5
clone_size: many

cdr3_nt: TGTGCCAGCAGTTCATGGAGCGCTAGGGGTGTCGAGCAGTACTTC
cdr3_aa: CASSSWSARGVEQYF
v_call: TRBV6-5
d_call: NA
j_call: TRBJ2-7
clone_size: many

cdr3_nt: TGTGCCAGTAGCCCAGTGGCAGGAAATGAAAAACTGTTTTTT
cdr3_aa: CASSPVAGNEKLFF
v_call: TRBV12-3/TRBV12-4
d_call: NA
j_call: TRBJ1-4
clone_size: NA

cdr3_nt: TGTGCCAGCAGCAGATTCACGAACACCGAGGAGCTGTTTTTT
cdr3_aa: CASSRFTNTEELFF
v_call: TRBV25-1
d_call: NA
j_call: TRBJ2-2
clone_size: NA

cdr3_nt: TGTGCCAGCAGCTTACACGAAAACACTGAAGCTTTCTTT
cdr3_aa: CASSLHENTEAFF
v_call: TRBV11-2
d_call: NA
j_call: TRBJ1-1
clone_size: medium-sized

cdr3_nt: TGTGCCAGCGGTGACTCGAATTGTTTCAGGACTAGCGGGAGTTTGTTAGGGCAGTACTTC
cdr3_aa: CASGDSNCFRTSGSLLGQYF
v_call: TRBV6-4
d_call: TRBD2
j_call: TRBJ2-7
clone_size: NA

cdr3_nt: TGCAGCCTTGACCGGAGGATGAGCGGGAGTGGTGAGCAGTTCTTC
cdr3_aa: CSLDRRMSGSGEQFF
v_call: TRBV29-1
d_call: TRBD2
j_call: TRBJ2-1
clone_size: NA